This T cell receptor beta chain was documented in a study of cytomegalovirus exposure and HLA in healthy donors. PCR amplification relied on 60 Vbeta primers (plus 13 Jbeta primers). Measured with immunoSEQ multiplex PCR; TCRdb has only the in-frame clones, and not every one. The profile covers around 150,000 clones, with approximately 77% appearing a single time and roughly 3.6% taken by the ten largest. This clone was seen just once. Its antigen is unknown. Donors showed nominal health when sampled, although they likely had unrecorded immune exposures. Germline trimming cut 6 bases from V and 2 bases from J; bases unmatched to any gene: 8. CDR1 is SGHRS, CDR2 YFSETQ, per germline. The CDR3 spans 16 residues. General observations from the study: A later analysis linked a missense DCLRE1C variant to TCR beta V- and J-gene trimming. Across donors, most TCRs were seen rarely, yet some public ones were widespread. Association of approximately 18,000 TCR beta sequences with HLA alleles was found at 0.05 false discovery rate in a later analysis.

Sequencing was carried out using PBMCs. V usage is TRBV5-1 and J usage is TRBJ1-1; 12 positions agree with TRBD1. The receptor comes from a man aged 25-40 years in good health and CMV-seropositive. The CDR3 protein is CASNTGTGGSNTEAFF. The CDR3 region has the DNA TGCGCCAGCAACACCGGGACAGGGGGCTCTAACACTGAAGCTTTCTTT.